These 16 T cell receptor beta chains share one sample of origin, sequenced in a study of T cell responses to AZD1222 COVID-19 vaccine. Repertoires were generated with immunoSEQ multiplex PCR, while TCRdb's copy carries only in-frame clones and drops some. The repertoire holds approximately 100,000 clones, with around 94% as singletons. This material consisted of peripheral blood, taken on day 0 of AZD1222 vaccination. The receptors originated from an adult in good health.

This clone appeared once. This chain uses TRBV28 with TRBJ2-7; TRBD2 is a possible D gene (6 bases). CDR3 size: 14 residues. CDR1 is MDHEN and CDR2 is SYDVKM in the germline V gene. Trimming removed 4 bases from V and 3 bases from J, with 13 bases in between. The CDR3 DNA follows: TGTGCCAGCAGTTCTACGGGGGAGAACTACGAGCAGTACTTC. Its protein product is CASSSTGENYEQYF.

This chain links TRBV25-1 with TRBJ1-6; D may be TRBD1 (5 bases). V was clipped by 2 bases and J by 4 bases, with 6 bases between them. The CDR3 loop spans 14 amino acids. Germline values: CDR1 MGHDK, CDR2 SYGVNS. The CDR3 DNA follows: TGTGCCAGCAGTGAACGGGGGTATAATTCACCCCTCCACTTT. As protein: CASSERGYNSPLHF. Filled out from reference TRBV25-1 and TRBJ1-6, the complete variable domain reads EADIYQTPRYLVIGTGKKITLECSQTMGHDKMYWYQQDPGMELHLIHYSYGVNSTEKGDLSSESTVSRIRTEHFPLTLESARPSHTSQYLCASSERGYNSPLHFGNGTRLTVT.

The V gene is TRBV7-3, the J gene TRBJ2-7; D unresolved. Trimming removed 6 bases at V and 5 bases at J, with 17 bases between. Looked up from germline, CDR1 is SGHTA and CDR2 is FQGTGA. This CDR3 region has 14 residues. The CDR3 spells CASRDNFPRNEQYF. As DNA, the CDR3 is TGTGCCAGCAGGGATAACTTTCCCCGGAACGAGCAGTACTTC.

The CDR3 nucleotides are TGTGCCAGCAGCTTGAGAGAGACCCAGTACTTC. Amino acids: CASSLRETQYF. The V call is TRBV11-3, the J call TRBJ2-5; D is unclear. V was trimmed by 3 bases and J by 4 bases, leaving 3 bases between them. The CDR3 extends over 11 amino acids. Germline lookup yields CDR1 SGHNT and CDR2 YENEEA.

The V gene is TRBV6-5, the J gene TRBJ1-1; the D gene is possibly TRBD1 (5 bases). The CDR3 length is 13 residues. The V end was cut by 7 bases, the J end by 3 bases, with 12 bases between. The germline CDR1 and CDR2 sequences are MNHEY and SVGAGI. The CDR3 region has the DNA TGTGCCAGCATCCAGGGAGTTTACACTGAAGCTTTCTTT. Its translation: CASIQGVYTEAFF.

V usage is TRBV7-9 and J usage is TRBJ2-5, with D possibly TRBD2 on 5 matching bases. The CDR3 totals 16 residues. Trimming took off 4 bases at V and 1 base at J, with 16 bases between the two ends. Germline-derived CDR1 and CDR2 are SEHNR and FQNEAQ (reference sequence). The CDR3 nucleotides are TGTGCCAGCAGCTCTAGCCACGGAGCTAGCCAAGAGACCCAGTACTTC. It encodes CASSSSHGASQETQYF.

The CDR3 is CAITQSWLGRNTGELFF. The CDR3 nucleotides are TGTGCCATCACTCAGTCGTGGTTGGGCAGGAACACCGGGGAGCTGTTTTTT. This chain links TRBV10-3 with TRBJ2-2; D gene unclear. There are 17 residues in the CDR3. V was shortened by 7 bases and J by 1 base, with 19 bases between the two germline ends. The germline V gene encodes CDR1 ENHRY and CDR2 SYGVKD.

This rearrangement joins TRBV27 to TRBJ1-5; D is undetermined. The CDR3 totals 14 residues. Germline-derived CDR1 and CDR2 are MNHEY and SMNVEV (reference sequence). Trimming pared 6 bases from V and 0 bases from J, leaving 9 bases between. In DNA, the CDR3 is TGTGCCAGCAGGGAACTCTATAGCAATCAGCCCCAGCATTTT. Translation gives CASRELYSNQPQHF.

The chain carries TRBV24-1 and TRBJ2-5; possible D gene TRBD1, 6 bases. Germline V CDR1 and CDR2: KGHDR, SFDVKD. The CDR3 runs to 17 residues. V was shortened by 4 bases and J by 1 base, with 18 bases between the two germline ends. This CDR3 is CATSDTVSRTAQETQYF. In DNA, the CDR3 is TGTGCCACCAGTGACACCGTAAGTCGGACAGCCCAAGAGACCCAGTACTTC.

The gene calls are TRBV11-3 and TRBJ1-3, with D uncertain. The CDR3 has 18 residues. The V gene lost 1 base and the J gene lost 0 bases, with 16 bases spanning the gap. The germline V gene has CDR1 SGHNT and CDR2 YENEEA. CDR3 amino acids: CASSLANWGDSSGNTIYF. The CDR3, as DNA: TGTGCCAGCAGCTTAGCTAATTGGGGAGACTCCTCTGGAAACACCATATATTTT. Drawing the rest from reference TRBV11-3 and TRBJ1-3, the complete variable domain is EAGVVQSPRYKIIEKKQPVAFWCNPISGHNTLYWYLQNLGQGPELLIRYENEEAVDDSQLPKDRFSAERLKGVDSTLKIQPAELGDSAVYLCASSLANWGDSSGNTIYFGEGSWLTVV.

V usage is TRBV6-2 or TRBV6-3 and J usage is TRBJ1-5, with D perhaps TRBD1 (5 bases). Trimming shortened V by 2 bases and J by 11 bases, and 10 bases separated the two germline ends. CDR1 is MNHEY and CDR2 is SVGEGT in the germline V gene. The CDR3 runs to 12 residues. As DNA, the CDR3 is TGTGCCAGCAGTTACGGGGTGGGGGCCCAGCATTTT. Translation: CASSYGVGAQHF.

Concerning this clone: Other DNA variants within this sample encode the same CDR3. V usage is TRBV18 and J usage is TRBJ2-7; weak D call: TRBD1 (5 bases). CDR1 and CDR2 from the germline V gene are KGHSH and LQKENI. The CDR3 extends over 13 amino acids. V lost 2 bases, J lost 4 bases, and 9 bases lay in between. CDR3 region: CASSPRQTYEQYF. The CDR3, as DNA: TGTGCCAGCTCACCAAGACAGACATACGAGCAGTACTTC. Complete variable domain (other parts from reference TRBV18 and TRBJ2-7): NAGVMQNPRHLVRRRGQEARLRCSPMKGHSHVYWYRQLPEEGLKFMVYLQKENIIDESGMPKERFSAEFPKEGPSILRIQQVVRGDSAAYFCASSPRQTYEQYFGPGTRLTVT.

The chain couples TRBV7-6 to TRBJ2-6; D may match TRBD1 or TRBD2 (6 bases each). The CDR3 sequence is 18 residues long. V lost 1 base, J lost 3 bases, and 16 bases lay in between. Germline CDR1 is SGHVS and CDR2 is FNYEAQ. CDR3 nucleotide sequence: TGTGCCAGCAGCTTAGGTCCCCCGGGGGCAGGTGGGGCCAACGTCCTGACTTTC. Encoded protein: CASSLGPPGAGGANVLTF.

The V gene is TRBV27, the J gene TRBJ1-6; D unclear. In germline, CDR1 is MNHEY, CDR2 SMNVEV (reference sequence). V lost 6 bases and J 8 bases, leaving 20 bases between the germline ends. The CDR3 runs to 16 residues. The DNA of the CDR3 is TGTGCCAGCAGAGTACGGGAGCCCCGTCTAGATTCACCCCTCCACTTT. It encodes CASRVREPRLDSPLHF.

The chain uses TRBV11-3 and TRBJ1-6; 9 bases align to TRBD1. The CDR3 totals 17 residues. Looked up from germline, CDR1 is SGHNT and CDR2 is YENEEA. The ends lost 8 bases at V and 9 bases at J; junction bases unmatched: 17. The CDR3 loop reads CASATTPPGQGSSPLHF. CDR3 nucleotide sequence: TGTGCCAGCGCCACCACCCCCCCGGGACAGGGAAGTTCACCCCTCCACTTT.

The chain has TRBV2 and TRBJ2-5, with D unclear. CDR3 length equals 13 residues. The germline gives CDR1 SNHLY, CDR2 FYNNEI. V gave up 4 bases and J gave up 0 bases, with 6 bases separating them. CDR3 amino acids: CASSGYYQETQYF. As DNA, the CDR3 is TGTGCCAGCAGTGGTTACTACCAAGAGACCCAGTACTTC.